This entry features one T cell receptor (beta chain) sequence. Naive CD8 populations comprised CD45RO-negative cells positively selected for CCR7, excluding terminally differentiated effector memory CD45RA+ cells. Adult Caucasians living in Nashville, Tennessee made up all of the donors. This specimen belongs to a study of shared clonotypes between healthy human individuals. There are 13 residues in the CDR3. Per the germline V gene, CDR1 is SEHNR and CDR2 is FQNEAQ (reference sequence). Assay: immunoSEQ multiplex PCR; the TCRdb copy retains only in-frame clones and omits some. The sample yields approximately 1.9 million clones, roughly 93% seen once.

The sequence came from a man in his late teens or twenties in good health. Some clones in this sample may be carry-over from other donors' samples. The gene calls are TRBV7-9 and TRBJ2-7; 9 nucleotides match TRBD1. The sample comprised naive CD8+ T cells from PBMCs. The CDR3: CASSPGRDREVTV. CDR3 sequence (DNA): TGTGCCAGCAGCCCGGGCCGGGACAGGGAGGTTACGGTC.